This T cell receptor beta chain was documented in a study of early T cells in non-severe SARS-CoV-2 infection. At the level of the study: Chains stayed unpaired after sequencing of bulk RNA from unsorted whole blood.

General study points: VDJdb matching favored anti-spike CD8 responses, missing private and CD4 specificities.

The CDR3 has 12 residues. The J segment lost 5 bases and the V segment lost 4 bases, leaving 1 base of the junction unmatched. Germline loops: CDR1 SGHRS, CDR2 YFSETQ. Attached unique molecular identifiers marked individual cDNA molecules. TCRdb passed the 5' RACE reads through MiXCR, listing each CDR3 protein once. The sample consists of approximately 97,000 distinct CDR3 sequences, about 11% of them appearing once. With regard to this clonotype: Its antigen is currently unknown.

The sequence was obtained from an adult who was a healthcare worker with PCR-confirmed SARS-CoV-2 infection or an uninfected control (not recorded which). The chain has TRBV5-1 and TRBJ2-3; 7 bases align to TRBD1. Specimen: whole blood, collected at baseline. The CDR3 protein is CASSRQGDTQYF. The CDR3 nucleotides read TGCGCCAGCAGCCGACAGGGAGATACGCAGTATTTT.